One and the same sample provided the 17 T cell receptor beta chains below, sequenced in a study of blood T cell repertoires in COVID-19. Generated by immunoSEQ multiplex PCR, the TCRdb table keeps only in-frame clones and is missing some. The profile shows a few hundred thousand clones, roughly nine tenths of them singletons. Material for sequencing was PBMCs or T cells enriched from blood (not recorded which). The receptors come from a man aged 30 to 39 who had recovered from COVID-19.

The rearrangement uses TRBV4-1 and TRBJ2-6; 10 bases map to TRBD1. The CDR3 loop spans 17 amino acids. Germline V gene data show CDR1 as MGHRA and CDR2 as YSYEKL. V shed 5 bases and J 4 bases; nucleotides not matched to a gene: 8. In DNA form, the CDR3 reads TGCGCCAGCAGCTCTCGACAGGGGGCCGCCGGGGCCAACGTCCTGACTTTC. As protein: CASSSRQGAAGANVLTF.

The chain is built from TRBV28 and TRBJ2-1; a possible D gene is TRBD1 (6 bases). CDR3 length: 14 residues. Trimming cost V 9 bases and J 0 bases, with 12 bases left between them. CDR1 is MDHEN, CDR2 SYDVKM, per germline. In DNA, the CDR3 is TGTGCCAGTCGACAGGAGAGCTCCTACAATGAGCAGTTCTTC. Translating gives CASRQESSYNEQFF.

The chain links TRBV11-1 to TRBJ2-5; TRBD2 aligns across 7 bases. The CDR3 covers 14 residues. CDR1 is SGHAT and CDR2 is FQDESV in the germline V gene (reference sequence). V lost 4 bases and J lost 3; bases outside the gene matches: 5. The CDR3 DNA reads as TGTGCCAGCAGCTCCCCGCGGGGGAAAGAGACCCAGTACTTC. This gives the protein CASSSPRGKETQYF.

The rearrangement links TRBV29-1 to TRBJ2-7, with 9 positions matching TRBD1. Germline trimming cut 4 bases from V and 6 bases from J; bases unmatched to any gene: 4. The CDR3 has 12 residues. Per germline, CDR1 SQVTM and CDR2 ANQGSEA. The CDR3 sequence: CSVGTGVGEQYF. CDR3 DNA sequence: TGCAGCGTTGGGACAGGGGTTGGCGAGCAGTACTTC.

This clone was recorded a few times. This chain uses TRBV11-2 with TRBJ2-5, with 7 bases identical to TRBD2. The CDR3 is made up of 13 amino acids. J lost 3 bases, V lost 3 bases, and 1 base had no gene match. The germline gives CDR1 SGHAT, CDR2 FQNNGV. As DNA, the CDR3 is TGTGCCAGCAGCTTTGGGGGGGAAGAGACCCAGTACTTC. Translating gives CASSFGGEETQYF.

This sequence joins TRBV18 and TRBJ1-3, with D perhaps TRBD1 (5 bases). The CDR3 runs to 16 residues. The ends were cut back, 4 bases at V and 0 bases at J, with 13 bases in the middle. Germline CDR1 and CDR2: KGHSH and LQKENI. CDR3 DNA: TGTGCCAGCTCACAGTCCCCGGACACCTCTGGAAACACCATATATTTT. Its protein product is CASSQSPDTSGNTIYF.

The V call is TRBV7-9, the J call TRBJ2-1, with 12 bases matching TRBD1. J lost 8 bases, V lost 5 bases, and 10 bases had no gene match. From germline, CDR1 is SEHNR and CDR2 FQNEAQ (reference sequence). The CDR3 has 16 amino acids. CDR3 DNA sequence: TGTGCCAGCAGCCCCCCCGGGACAGGGGGCATCCATGAGCAGTTCTTC. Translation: CASSPPGTGGIHEQFF.

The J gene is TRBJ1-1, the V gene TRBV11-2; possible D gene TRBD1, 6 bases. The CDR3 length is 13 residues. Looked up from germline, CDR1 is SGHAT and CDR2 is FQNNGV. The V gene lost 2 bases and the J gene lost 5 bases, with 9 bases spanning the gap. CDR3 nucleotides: TGTGCCAGCAGCTTAACAGGGAGAACTGAAGCTTTCTTT. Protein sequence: CASSLTGRTEAFF.

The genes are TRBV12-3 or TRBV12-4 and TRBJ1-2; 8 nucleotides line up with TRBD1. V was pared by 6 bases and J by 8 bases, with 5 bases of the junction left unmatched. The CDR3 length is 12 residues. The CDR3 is CASRSGGLGYTF. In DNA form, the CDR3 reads TGTGCCAGCAGGTCAGGGGGCCTCGGCTACACCTTC.

This CDR3 is CASSLTAGVTEAFF. In nucleotides, the CDR3 is TGTGCCAGTAGCTTGACCGCCGGGGTAACTGAAGCTTTCTTT. The V gene is TRBV19, the J gene TRBJ1-1; D is unclear. V was trimmed by 6 bases and J by 5 bases, leaving 16 bases between them. CDR1 is LNHDA and CDR2 is SQIVND in the germline V gene (reference sequence). The CDR3 extends over 14 amino acids.

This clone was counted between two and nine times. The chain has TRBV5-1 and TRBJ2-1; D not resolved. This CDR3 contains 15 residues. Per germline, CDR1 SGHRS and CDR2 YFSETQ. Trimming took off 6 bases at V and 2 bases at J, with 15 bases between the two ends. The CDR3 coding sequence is TGCGCCAGCACTACCCTCTCCCCAACCTACAATGAGCAGTTCTTC. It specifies CASTTLSPTYNEQFF.

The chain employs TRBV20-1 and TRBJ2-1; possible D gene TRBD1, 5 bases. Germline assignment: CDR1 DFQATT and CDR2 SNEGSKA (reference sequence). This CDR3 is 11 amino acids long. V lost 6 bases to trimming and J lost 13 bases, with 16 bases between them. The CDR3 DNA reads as TGCAGTGCCCGGGCTGGGGCGCAACAGTTCTTC. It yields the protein CSARAGAQQFF.

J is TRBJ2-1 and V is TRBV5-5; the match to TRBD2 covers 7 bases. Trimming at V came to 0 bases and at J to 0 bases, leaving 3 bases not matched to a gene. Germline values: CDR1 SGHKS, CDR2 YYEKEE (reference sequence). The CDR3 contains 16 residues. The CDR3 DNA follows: TGTGCCAGCAGCTTGGACGGACTAGGCTCCTACAATGAGCAGTTCTTC. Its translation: CASSLDGLGSYNEQFF.

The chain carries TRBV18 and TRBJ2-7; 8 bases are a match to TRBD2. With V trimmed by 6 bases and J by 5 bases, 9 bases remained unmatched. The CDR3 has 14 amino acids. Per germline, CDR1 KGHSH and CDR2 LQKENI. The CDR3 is CASSQAGGFDEQYF. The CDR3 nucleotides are TGTGCCAGCTCCCAGGCGGGGGGCTTCGACGAGCAGTACTTC.

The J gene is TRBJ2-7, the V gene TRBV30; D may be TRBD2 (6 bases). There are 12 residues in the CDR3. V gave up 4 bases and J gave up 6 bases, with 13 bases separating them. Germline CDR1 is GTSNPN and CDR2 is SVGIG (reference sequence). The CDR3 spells CAWTLMGGEQYF. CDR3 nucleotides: TGTGCCTGGACCCTGATGGGGGGCGAGCAGTACTTC.

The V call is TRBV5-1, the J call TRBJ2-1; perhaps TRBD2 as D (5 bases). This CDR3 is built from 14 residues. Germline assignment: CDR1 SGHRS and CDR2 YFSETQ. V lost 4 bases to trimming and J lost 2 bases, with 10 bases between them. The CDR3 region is CASSPTGTYNEQFF. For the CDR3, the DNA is TGCGCCAGCAGCCCGACGGGGACCTACAATGAGCAGTTCTTC.

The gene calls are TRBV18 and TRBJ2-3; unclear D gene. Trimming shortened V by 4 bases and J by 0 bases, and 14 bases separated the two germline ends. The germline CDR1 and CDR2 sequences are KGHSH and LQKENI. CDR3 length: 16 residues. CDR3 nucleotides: TGTGCCAGCTCACGGTTGGGCCCCCCGAGCACAGATACGCAGTATTTT. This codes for CASSRLGPPSTDTQYF.